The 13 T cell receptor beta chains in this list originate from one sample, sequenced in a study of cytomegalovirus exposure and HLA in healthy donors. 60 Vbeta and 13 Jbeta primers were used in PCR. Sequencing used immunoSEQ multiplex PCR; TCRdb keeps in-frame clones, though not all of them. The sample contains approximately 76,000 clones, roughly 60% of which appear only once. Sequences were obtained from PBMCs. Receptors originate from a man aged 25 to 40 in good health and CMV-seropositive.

The CDR3 coding sequence is TGCGCCAGCAGCTCCCGGACTAGCGGGATGAGCAATGAGCAGTTCTTC. It specifies CASSSRTSGMSNEQFF. V and J are TRBV5-1 and TRBJ2-1, with 12 bases that match TRBD2. V gave up 3 bases and J gave up 6 bases; unmatched junction bases: 7. The CDR3 length is 16 residues. Looked up from germline, CDR1 is SGHRS and CDR2 is YFSETQ. Supplemented by reference TRBV5-1 and TRBJ2-1, the full variable domain reads KAGVTQTPRYLIKTRGQQVTLSCSPISGHRSVSWYQQTPGQGLQFLFEYFSETQRNKGNFPGRFSGRQFSNSRSEMNVSTLELGDSALYLCASSSRTSGMSNEQFFGPGTRLTVL.

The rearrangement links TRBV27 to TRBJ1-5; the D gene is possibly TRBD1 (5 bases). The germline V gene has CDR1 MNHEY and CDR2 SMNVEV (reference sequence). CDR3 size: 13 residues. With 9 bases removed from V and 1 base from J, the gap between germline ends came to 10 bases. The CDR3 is CASGPGSNQPQHF. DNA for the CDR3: TGTGCCAGTGGGCCAGGGAGCAATCAGCCCCAGCATTTT.

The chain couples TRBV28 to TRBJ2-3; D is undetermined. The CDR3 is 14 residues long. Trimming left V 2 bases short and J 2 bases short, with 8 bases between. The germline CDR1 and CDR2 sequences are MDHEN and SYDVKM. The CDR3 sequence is CASSLSPDTDTQYF. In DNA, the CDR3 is TGTGCCAGCAGTTTAAGTCCAGACACAGATACGCAGTATTTT.

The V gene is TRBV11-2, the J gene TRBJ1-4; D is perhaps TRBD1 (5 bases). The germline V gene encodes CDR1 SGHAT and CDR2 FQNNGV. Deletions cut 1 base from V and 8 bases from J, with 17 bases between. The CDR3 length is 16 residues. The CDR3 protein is CASSLVPVTGAEKLFF. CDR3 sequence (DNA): TGTGCCAGCAGCTTAGTCCCGGTTACTGGGGCAGAAAAACTGTTTTTT.

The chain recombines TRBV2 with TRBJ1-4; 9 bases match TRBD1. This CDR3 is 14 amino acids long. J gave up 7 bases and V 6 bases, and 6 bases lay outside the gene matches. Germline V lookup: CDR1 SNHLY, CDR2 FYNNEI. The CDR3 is CASSPGQGGEKLFF. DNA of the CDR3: TGTGCCAGCAGCCCGGGACAGGGTGGTGAAAAACTGTTTTTT.

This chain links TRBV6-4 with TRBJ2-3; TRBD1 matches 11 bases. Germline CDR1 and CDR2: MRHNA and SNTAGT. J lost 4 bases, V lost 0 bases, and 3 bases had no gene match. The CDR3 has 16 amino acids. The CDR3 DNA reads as TGTGCCAGCAGTGACTCAGGGGGACAGGGGGCAGATACGCAGTATTTT. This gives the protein CASSDSGGQGADTQYF.

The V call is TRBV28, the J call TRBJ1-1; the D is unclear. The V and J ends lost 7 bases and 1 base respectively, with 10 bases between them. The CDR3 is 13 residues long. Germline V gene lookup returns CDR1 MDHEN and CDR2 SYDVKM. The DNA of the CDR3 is TGTGCCAGCACCATGACTGGGAACACTGAAGCTTTCTTT. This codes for CASTMTGNTEAFF.

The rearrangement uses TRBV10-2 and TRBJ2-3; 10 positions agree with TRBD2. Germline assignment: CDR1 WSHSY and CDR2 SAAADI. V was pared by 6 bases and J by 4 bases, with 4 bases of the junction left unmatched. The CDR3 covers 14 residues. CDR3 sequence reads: CASSPGLAADTQYF. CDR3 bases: TGCGCCAGCAGCCCAGGACTAGCGGCAGATACGCAGTATTTT.

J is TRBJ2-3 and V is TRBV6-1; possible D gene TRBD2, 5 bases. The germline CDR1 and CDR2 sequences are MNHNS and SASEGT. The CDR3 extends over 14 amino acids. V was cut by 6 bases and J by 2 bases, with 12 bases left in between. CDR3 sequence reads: CASRILVPTDTQYF. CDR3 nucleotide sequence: TGTGCCAGCAGGATACTAGTCCCCACAGATACGCAGTATTTT.

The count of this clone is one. CDR3 bases: TGTGCCAGCAAAACCGATGGGGGAGGGCACTTGTCCCAGCATTTT. Translating it yields CASKTDGGGHLSQHF. The chain recombines TRBV6-6 with TRBJ1-5; D is possibly TRBD1 (5 bases). The CDR3 runs 15 residues. CDR1 is MNHNY, CDR2 SVGAGI, per germline (reference sequence). V was trimmed by 7 bases and J by 11 bases, leaving 24 bases between them.

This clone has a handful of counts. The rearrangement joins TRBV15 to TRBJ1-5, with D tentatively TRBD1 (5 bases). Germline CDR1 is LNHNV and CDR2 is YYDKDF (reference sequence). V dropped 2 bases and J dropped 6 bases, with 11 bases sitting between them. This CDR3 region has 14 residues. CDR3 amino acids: CATSRFEGLQPQHF. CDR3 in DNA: TGTGCCACCAGCAGATTTGAGGGACTTCAGCCCCAGCATTTT.

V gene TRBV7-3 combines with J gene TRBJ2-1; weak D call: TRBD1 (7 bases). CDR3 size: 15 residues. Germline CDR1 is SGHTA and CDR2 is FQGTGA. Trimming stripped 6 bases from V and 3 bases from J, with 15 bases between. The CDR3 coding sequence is TGTGCCAGCAGGGGCGGAGGGGGCCTCTACAATGAGCAGTTCTTC. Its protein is CASRGGGGLYNEQFF.

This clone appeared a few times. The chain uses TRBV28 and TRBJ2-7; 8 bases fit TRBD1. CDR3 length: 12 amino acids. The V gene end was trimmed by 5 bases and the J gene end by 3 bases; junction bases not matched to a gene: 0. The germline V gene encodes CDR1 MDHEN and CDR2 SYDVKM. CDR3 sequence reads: CASSGTGYEQYF. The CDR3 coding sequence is TGTGCCAGCAGTGGGACAGGCTACGAGCAGTACTTC.